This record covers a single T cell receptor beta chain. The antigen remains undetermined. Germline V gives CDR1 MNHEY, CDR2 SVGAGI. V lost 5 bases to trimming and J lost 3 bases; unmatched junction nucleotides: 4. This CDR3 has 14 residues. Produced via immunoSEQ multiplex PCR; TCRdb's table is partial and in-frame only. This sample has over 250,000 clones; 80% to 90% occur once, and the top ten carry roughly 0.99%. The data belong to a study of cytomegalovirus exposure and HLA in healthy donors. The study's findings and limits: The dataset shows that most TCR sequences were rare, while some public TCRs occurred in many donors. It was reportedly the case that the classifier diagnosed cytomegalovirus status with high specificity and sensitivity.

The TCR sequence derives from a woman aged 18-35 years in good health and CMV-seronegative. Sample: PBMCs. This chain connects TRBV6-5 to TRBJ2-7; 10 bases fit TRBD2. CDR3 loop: CASSLRTSGYEQYF. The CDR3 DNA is TGTGCCAGCAGTCTCAGGACTAGCGGCTACGAGCAGTACTTC.